Below are 2 T cell receptor beta chains sequenced from a single sample in a study of blood T cell repertoires in COVID-19. Assay used: immunoSEQ multiplex PCR; TCRdb lists only in-frame clones, some missing. This sample yields 200,000 to 250,000 clones, of which roughly four fifths are seen a single time; roughly 8% belongs to the top ten. Sequenced sample: peripheral blood. These receptors all come from a woman over 75 with COVID-19, enrolled during active disease.

The chain employs TRBV3-1 (or the pseudogene TRBV3-2) and TRBJ2-5; TRBD2 matches at 8 bases. The V gene end was trimmed by 5 bases and the J gene end by 7 bases; junction bases not matched to a gene: 6. The CDR3 has 13 residues. The V gene's germline CDR1 is LGHDT and CDR2 YNNKEL (reference sequence). CDR3: CASSSGGRWTQYF. The CDR3 nucleotides are TGTGCCAGCAGCTCGGGGGGGAGGTGGACCCAGTACTTC.

J is TRBJ1-3 and V is TRBV9; 7 bases agree with TRBD1. This CDR3 contains 14 residues. V gave up 3 bases and J gave up 2 bases; unmatched junction bases: 2. In germline, CDR1 is SGDLS, CDR2 YYNGEE. The CDR3 region has the DNA TGTGCCAGCAGCGGACAGGGAACTGGAAACACCATATATTTT. This encodes CASSGQGTGNTIYF.